Below, 12 T cell receptor beta chains from the same sample are listed, as sequenced in a study of T cells and Merkel cell carcinoma outcomes. TCRdb's table, derived via immunoSEQ multiplex PCR, lists solely in-frame clones and lacks some. In the table there are 13,000 to 15,000 clones, about nine tenths of which are singletons. The source material was tumor tissue from Merkel cell carcinoma. Receptors originate from a human donor with Merkel cell carcinoma.

The chain carries TRBV6-5 and TRBJ1-1, with D maybe TRBD1 (6 bases). Germline V gives CDR1 MNHEY, CDR2 SVGAGI. V lost 6 bases and J lost 1, with 12 bases in between. The CDR3 has 14 amino acids. Here the CDR3 reads CASSRGGGNTEAFF. As DNA, the CDR3 is TGTGCCAGCAGCCGAGGAGGGGGGAACACTGAAGCTTTCTTT.

V and J are TRBV5-1 and TRBJ2-7; D gene ambiguous. CDR1 and CDR2 from the germline V gene are SGHRS and YFSETQ. The CDR3 sequence is 16 residues long. Trimming removed 0 bases at V and 0 bases at J, with 13 bases between. The CDR3: CASSLAVGLSSYEQYF. CDR3 sequence (DNA): TGCGCCAGCAGCTTGGCTGTGGGCCTCAGCTCCTACGAGCAGTACTTC. Together with reference TRBV5-1 and TRBJ2-7, the CDR3 gives the full variable domain: KAGVTQTPRYLIKTRGQQVTLSCSPISGHRSVSWYQQTPGQGLQFLFEYFSETQRNKGNFPGRFSGRQFSNSRSEMNVSTLELGDSALYLCASSLAVGLSSYEQYFGPGTRLTVT.

The rearrangement uses TRBV11-2 and TRBJ2-7; D unresolved. The CDR3 contains 14 residues. V shed 8 bases and J shed 0 bases, with 14 bases lying between them. Germline V CDR1 and CDR2: SGHAT, FQNNGV. The CDR3 spells CASGQLRSSYEQYF. Written as DNA, the CDR3 is TGTGCCAGCGGCCAGCTTAGGAGCTCCTACGAGCAGTACTTC.

By its share, this clone is medium-sized. The J gene is TRBJ2-7, the V gene TRBV7-6; D is perhaps TRBD1 (5 bases). This CDR3 has 13 amino acids. Germline values: CDR1 SGHVS, CDR2 FNYEAQ. Trimming took 6 bases from V and 3 from J, leaving 12 bases between them. The CDR3 nucleotides read TGTGCCAGCAGTATGGGGCCGAACTACGAGCAGTACTTC. Translating it yields CASSMGPNYEQYF.

This sequence joins TRBV5-1 and TRBJ2-1; 10 bases align to TRBD2. The CDR3 has 14 amino acids. Trimming took 3 bases from V and 9 from J; bases not matched to a gene: 6. In germline, CDR1 is SGHRS, CDR2 YFSETQ. CDR3 sequence reads: CASSSIAGGPEQFF. The CDR3 region has the DNA TGCGCCAGCAGCTCTATAGCGGGAGGACCTGAGCAGTTCTTC.

V usage is TRBV7-6 and J usage is TRBJ2-5; TRBD2 matches at 7 bases. Germline CDR1 reads SGHVS; CDR2 reads FNYEAQ. The junction had 9 bases not matched to a gene; V was cut back by 9 bases and J by 11 bases. The CDR3 sequence is 11 residues long. Here the CDR3 DNA reads TGTGCCAGTACGACGGGACTAAGACAGTACTTC. It translates to CASTTGLRQYF.

The chain has TRBV5-1 and TRBJ2-3, with unresolved D. This CDR3 is built from 13 residues. V gave up 4 bases and J gave up 0 bases, with 6 bases separating them. Germline values: CDR1 SGHRS, CDR2 YFSETQ. The CDR3, as DNA: TGCGCCAGCAGCCGGGTCAGCACAGATACGCAGTATTTT. Protein product: CASSRVSTDTQYF.

The chain employs TRBV7-6 and TRBJ2-1, with 7 bases fitting TRBD2. This CDR3 comprises 14 residues. The germline CDR1 and CDR2 sequences are SGHVS and FNYEAQ. V shed 4 bases and J 5 bases; nucleotides not matched to a gene: 5. The CDR3 DNA reads as TGTGCCAGCAGCTATACAAGCGGGAACAATGAGCAGTTCTTC. Protein product: CASSYTSGNNEQFF.

The chain carries TRBV6-1 and TRBJ2-7, with D possibly TRBD1 on 6 matching bases. Germline lookup yields CDR1 MNHNS and CDR2 SASEGT. The CDR3 spans 14 residues. The ends were cut back, 2 bases at V and 3 bases at J, with 11 bases in the middle. Here the CDR3 reads CASSEYRAFYEQYF. The CDR3 DNA sequence: TGTGCCAGCAGTGAATACAGGGCTTTCTACGAGCAGTACTTC.

The CDR3 is CASSDIRGSTDTQYF. DNA for the CDR3: TGTGCCAGCTCTGACATTCGGGGGTCCACAGATACGCAGTATTTT. The chain recombines TRBV6-8 with TRBJ2-3, with a possible D match to TRBD2 (6 bases). Germline-derived CDR1 and CDR2 are MNHGY and SAAAGT. The CDR3 runs 15 residues. With 8 bases removed from V and 2 bases from J, the gap between germline ends came to 17 bases.

The chain employs TRBV18 and TRBJ2-5, with 12 bases matching TRBD1. The germline V gene encodes CDR1 KGHSH and CDR2 LQKENI. The CDR3 consists of 16 residues. With V trimmed by 2 bases and J by 3 bases, 4 bases remained unmatched. This CDR3 is CASSPLGTGGEETQYF. The CDR3 nucleotides are TGTGCCAGCTCACCATTAGGGACAGGGGGCGAAGAGACCCAGTACTTC.

The rearrangement joins TRBV5-1 to TRBJ2-7; possibly TRBD2 for D (6 bases). V lost 4 bases and J lost 7, with 15 bases in between. Germline-derived CDR1 and CDR2 are SGHRS and YFSETQ. This CDR3 comprises 13 residues. This CDR3 reads CASSRREREEQYF. In nucleotides, the CDR3 is TGCGCCAGCAGCCGGAGGGAACGCGAGGAGCAGTACTTC.